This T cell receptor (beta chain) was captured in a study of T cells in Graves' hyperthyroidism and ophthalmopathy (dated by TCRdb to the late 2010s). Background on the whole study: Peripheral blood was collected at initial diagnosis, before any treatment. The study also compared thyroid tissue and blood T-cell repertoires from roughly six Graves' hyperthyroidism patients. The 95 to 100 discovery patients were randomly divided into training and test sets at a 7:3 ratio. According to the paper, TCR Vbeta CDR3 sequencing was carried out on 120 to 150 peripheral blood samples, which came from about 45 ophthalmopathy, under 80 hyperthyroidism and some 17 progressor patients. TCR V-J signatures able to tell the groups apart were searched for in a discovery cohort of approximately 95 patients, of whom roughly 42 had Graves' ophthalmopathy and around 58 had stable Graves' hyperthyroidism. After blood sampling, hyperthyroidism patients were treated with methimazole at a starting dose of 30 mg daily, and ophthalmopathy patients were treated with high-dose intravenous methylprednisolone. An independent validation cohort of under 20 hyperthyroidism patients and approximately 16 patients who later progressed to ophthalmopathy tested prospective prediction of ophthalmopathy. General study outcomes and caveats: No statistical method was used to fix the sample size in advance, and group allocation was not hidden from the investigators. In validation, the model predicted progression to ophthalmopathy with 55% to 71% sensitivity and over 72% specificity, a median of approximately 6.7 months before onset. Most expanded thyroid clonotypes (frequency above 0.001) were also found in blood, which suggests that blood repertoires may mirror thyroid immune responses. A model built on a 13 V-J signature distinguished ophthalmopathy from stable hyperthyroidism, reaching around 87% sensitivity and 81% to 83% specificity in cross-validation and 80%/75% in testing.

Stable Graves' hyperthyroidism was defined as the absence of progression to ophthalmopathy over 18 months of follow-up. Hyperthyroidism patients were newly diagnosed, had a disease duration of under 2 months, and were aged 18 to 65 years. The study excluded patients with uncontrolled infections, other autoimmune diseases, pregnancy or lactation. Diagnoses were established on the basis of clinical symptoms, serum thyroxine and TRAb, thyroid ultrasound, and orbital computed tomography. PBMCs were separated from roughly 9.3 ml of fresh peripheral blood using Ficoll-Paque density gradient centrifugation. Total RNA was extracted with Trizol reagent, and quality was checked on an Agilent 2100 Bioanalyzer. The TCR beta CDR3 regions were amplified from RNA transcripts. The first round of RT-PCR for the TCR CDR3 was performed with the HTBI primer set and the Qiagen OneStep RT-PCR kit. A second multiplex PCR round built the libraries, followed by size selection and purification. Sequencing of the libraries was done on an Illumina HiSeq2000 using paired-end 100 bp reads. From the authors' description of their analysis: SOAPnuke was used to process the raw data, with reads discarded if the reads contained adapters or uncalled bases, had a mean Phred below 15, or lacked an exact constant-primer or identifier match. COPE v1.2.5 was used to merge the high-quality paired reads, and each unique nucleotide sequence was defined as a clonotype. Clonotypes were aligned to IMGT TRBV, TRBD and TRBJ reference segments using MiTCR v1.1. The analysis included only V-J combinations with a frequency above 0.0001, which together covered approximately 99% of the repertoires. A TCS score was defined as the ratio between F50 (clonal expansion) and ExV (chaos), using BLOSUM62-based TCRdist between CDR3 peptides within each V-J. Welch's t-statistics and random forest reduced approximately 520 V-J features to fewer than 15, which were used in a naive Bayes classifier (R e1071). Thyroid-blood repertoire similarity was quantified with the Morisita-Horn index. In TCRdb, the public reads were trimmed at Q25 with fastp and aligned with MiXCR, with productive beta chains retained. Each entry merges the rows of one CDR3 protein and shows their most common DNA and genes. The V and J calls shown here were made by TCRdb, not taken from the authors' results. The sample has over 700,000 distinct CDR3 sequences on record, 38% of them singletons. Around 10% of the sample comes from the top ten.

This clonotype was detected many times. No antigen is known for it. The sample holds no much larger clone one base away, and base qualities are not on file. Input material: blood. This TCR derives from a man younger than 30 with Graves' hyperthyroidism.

CDR3 region: CASSVAEANEKLFF. The nucleotides read TGTGCCAGCAGCGTAGCCGAGGCTAATGAAAAACTGTTTTTT. The V and J segments used are TRBV9 and TRBJ1-4, with an unclear D gene assignment. Looking up the germline V gene yields CDR1 SGDLS and CDR2 YYNGEE. CDR3 length: 14 amino acids, cysteine to phenylalanine. Only the CDR3 portion is preserved as DNA: 42 bases, with reading frame beginning at the first base. V sheds 0 bases and J sheds 3 bases, leaving 6 bases between their ends.